The 20 T cell receptor beta chains listed next were all sequenced from one sample in a study of OX40 agonist ivuxolimab in advanced cancers. Some clones are missing from TCRdb's copy, which holds only in-frame ones; the method was immunoSEQ multiplex PCR. In the table there are 50,000 to 65,000 clones, approximately 90% of which are singletons. Sequenced here: CD4+ or CD8+ T cells sorted from blood, sampled in a trial of the OX40 agonist ivuxolimab. These receptors were collected from an adult with an advanced solid tumor such as melanoma, head and neck, liver or kidney cancer.

The chain combines TRBV7-9 with TRBJ1-1; tentatively, D is TRBD1 (5 bases). V shed 4 bases and J shed 0 bases, with 12 bases lying between them. CDR3 size: 15 residues. The V gene's germline CDR1 is SEHNR and CDR2 FQNEAQ (reference sequence). The CDR3 is CASSSPTDMNTEAFF. The CDR3 nucleotides are TGTGCCAGCAGCTCTCCGACGGACATGAACACTGAAGCTTTCTTT.

The chain has TRBV28 and TRBJ1-5; 9 nucleotides align to TRBD1. The germline V gene encodes CDR1 MDHEN and CDR2 SYDVKM. The CDR3 sequence is 15 residues long. The junction had 1 base not matched to a gene; V was cut back by 4 bases and J by 0 bases. CDR3 bases: TGTGCCAGCAGTTCACAGGGGGCTAGCAATCAGCCCCAGCATTTT. Amino acid sequence: CASSSQGASNQPQHF.

The chain uses TRBV6-6 and TRBJ1-5, with a possible D match to TRBD1 (6 bases). V lost 3 bases and J lost 1, with 13 bases in between. This CDR3 has 16 residues. The germline V gene has CDR1 MNHNY and CDR2 SVGAGI (reference sequence). The CDR3 protein is CASSYLGGASNQPQHF. CDR3 nucleotides: TGTGCCAGCAGTTATTTAGGGGGGGCGAGCAATCAGCCCCAGCATTTT.

The V call is TRBV2, the J call TRBJ1-3; weak D call: TRBD1 (6 bases). V lost 7 bases, J lost 0 bases, and 19 bases lay in between. The CDR3 runs to 17 residues. CDR1 is SNHLY and CDR2 is FYNNEI in the germline V gene. Written as DNA, the CDR3 is TGTGCCAGCACTTTTGGGGAGGGGGTATTCTCTGGAAACACCATATATTTT. Translating it yields CASTFGEGVFSGNTIYF.

This clone was counted once. The chain combines TRBV9 with TRBJ2-3; D perhaps matches TRBD2 (5 bases). CDR1 is SGDLS, CDR2 YYNGEE, per germline. V was shortened by 3 bases and J by 1 base, with 12 bases between the two germline ends. This CDR3 region has 15 residues. The CDR3 coding sequence is TGTGCCAGCAGCGATAGCGTGTTTGGCACAGATACGCAGTATTTT. Protein product: CASSDSVFGTDTQYF.

This chain uses TRBV28 with TRBJ2-3; D is unclear. Deletions cut 5 bases from V and 6 bases from J, with 12 bases between. CDR1 and CDR2 (germline): MDHEN, SYDVKM. This CDR3 contains 13 residues. CDR3 region: CASSLTNLDTQYF. CDR3 nucleotide sequence: TGTGCCAGCAGTCTTACTAACTTGGATACGCAGTATTTT.

The J gene is TRBJ2-1, the V gene TRBV5-4; TRBD2 matches at 10 bases. In germline, CDR1 is SGHNT, CDR2 YYREEE (reference sequence). This CDR3 contains 15 residues. V was clipped by 5 bases and J by 5 bases; unmatched bases: 7. CDR3 nucleotide sequence: TGTGCCAGCAGTTGGGGAACTAGCGGGGACAATGAGCAGTTCTTC. Protein product: CASSWGTSGDNEQFF.

The chain has TRBV28 and TRBJ2-2; TRBD2 aligns across 8 bases. The CDR3 totals 14 residues. V was clipped by 10 bases and J by 0 bases; unmatched bases: 4. Germline loops: CDR1 MDHEN, CDR2 SYDVKM. CDR3 loop: CATVSGANTGELFF. Here the CDR3 DNA reads TGTGCCACCGTTAGCGGGGCGAACACCGGGGAGCTGTTTTTT.

This clone was counted once. The chain employs TRBV15 and TRBJ2-2; TRBD1 matches at 7 bases. The CDR3 is made up of 15 amino acids. The ends lost 3 bases at V and 7 bases at J; junction bases unmatched: 8. Germline V gene sequence: CDR1 LNHNV, CDR2 YYDKDF (reference sequence). The CDR3 is CATSSRQGPRGELFF. The CDR3 nucleotides are TGTGCCACCAGCAGTCGACAGGGCCCCCGCGGGGAGCTGTTTTTT.

This chain joins TRBV27 and TRBJ1-5; D is undetermined. Germline loops: CDR1 MNHEY, CDR2 SMNVEV (reference sequence). V was shortened by 4 bases and J by 0 bases, with 13 bases between the two germline ends. This CDR3 comprises 16 residues. This CDR3 is CASSSGPRISNQPQHF. The CDR3 DNA sequence: TGTGCCAGCAGTTCGGGCCCCCGAATTAGCAATCAGCCCCAGCATTTT.

V is TRBV6-5 and J is TRBJ1-2, with D uncertain. The germline gives CDR1 MNHEY, CDR2 SVGAGI. V gave up 0 bases and J gave up 4 bases, with 12 bases separating them. This CDR3 spans 15 amino acids. As DNA, the CDR3 is TGTGCCAGCAGTTACTCGAGTACACATCTCTATGGCTACACCTTC. Amino acid sequence: CASSYSSTHLYGYTF.

The chain combines TRBV15 with TRBJ1-4; D is possibly TRBD1 (6 bases). The length of the CDR3 is 17 residues. Germline V lookup: CDR1 LNHNV, CDR2 YYDKDF (reference sequence). V was shortened by 9 bases and J by 5 bases, with 25 bases between the two germline ends. This chain's CDR3 is CATINSRGLVGNEKLFF. CDR3 DNA: TGTGCCACGATCAACTCACGGGGGCTGGTGGGGAATGAAAAACTGTTTTTT.

The chain links TRBV14 to TRBJ1-4; no clear D gene. Germline V gene lookup returns CDR1 SGHDN and CDR2 FVKESK. Trimming pared 4 bases from V and 0 bases from J, leaving 9 bases between. The CDR3 is 15 residues long. The CDR3 DNA is TGTGCCAGCAGCCCGTTCGGGACAACTAATGAAAAACTGTTTTTT. Its protein product is CASSPFGTTNEKLFF.

The V call is TRBV7-9, the J call TRBJ2-7; a possible D gene is TRBD1 (6 bases). This CDR3 spans 13 amino acids. The V and J ends lost 9 bases and 0 bases respectively, with 12 bases between them. Looked up from germline, CDR1 is SEHNR and CDR2 is FQNEAQ (reference sequence). The CDR3 DNA is TGTGCCAGTTGGGACACCCGCTCCTACGAGCAGTACTTC. It is translated as CASWDTRSYEQYF.

V gene TRBV19 combines with J gene TRBJ2-7, with 10 bases identical to TRBD1. The CDR3 loop spans 15 amino acids. The V and J ends lost 6 bases and 2 bases, in that order; junction bases with no gene match: 7. The germline V gene has CDR1 LNHDA and CDR2 SQIVND (reference sequence). The CDR3 loop is CASSSAGTGAYEQYF. Written as DNA, the CDR3 is TGTGCCAGTAGCAGCGCCGGGACAGGGGCCTACGAGCAGTACTTC.

The chain uses TRBV11-2 and TRBJ1-1; D gene unclear. Per germline, CDR1 SGHAT and CDR2 FQNNGV. Trimming left V 0 bases short and J 8 bases short, with 10 bases between. The CDR3 length is 13 residues. CDR3 amino acids: CASSLDPGREAFF. In nucleotides, the CDR3 is TGTGCCAGCAGCTTAGACCCCGGGAGGGAAGCTTTCTTT.

V usage is TRBV7-6 and J usage is TRBJ2-3; unclear D gene. V gave up 1 base and J gave up 4 bases, with 15 bases separating them. The CDR3 length is 16 residues. From germline, CDR1 is SGHVS and CDR2 FNYEAQ. The CDR3 is CASSLDGNGGPDTQYF. The DNA of the CDR3 is TGTGCCAGCAGCTTAGATGGGAACGGTGGTCCAGATACGCAGTATTTT.

The chain carries TRBV4-1 and TRBJ2-7, with TRBD1 matching 11 bases. The CDR3 runs 16 residues. Trimming cost V 3 bases and J 2 bases; bases outside gene matches: 6. Germline V gives CDR1 MGHRA, CDR2 YSYEKL. The CDR3 loop reads CASSHFGTGGTYEQYF. DNA for the CDR3: TGCGCCAGCAGCCATTTCGGGACAGGGGGGACCTACGAGCAGTACTTC.

The chain recombines TRBV14 with TRBJ1-2; TRBD1 aligns across 9 bases. The CDR3 has 15 residues. The germline gives CDR1 SGHDN, CDR2 FVKESK. V gave up 3 bases and J gave up 8 bases; unmatched junction bases: 10. The DNA for the CDR3 is TGTGCCAGCAGCCAGGACGGGACAGGGACTCTGGGCTACACCTTC. Amino acid sequence: CASSQDGTGTLGYTF.

The V gene is TRBV19, the J gene TRBJ1-1; no clear D. Germline CDR1 and CDR2: LNHDA and SQIVND (reference sequence). The CDR3 runs to 14 residues. The V end lost 2 bases, the J end lost 1 base, and 8 bases lay between the germline ends. The CDR3 here is CASSILGSNTEAFF. Written as DNA, the CDR3 is TGTGCCAGTAGTATATTGGGTTCGAACACTGAAGCTTTCTTT.